Presented here are 11 T cell receptor beta chains from one specimen sequenced in a study of graft-versus-host responses after intestinal transplantation. Their antigens are not known. Data came from immunoSEQ multiplex PCR; TCRdb stores just in-frame clones and leaves some out. The sample contains around 99,000 clones, approximately 94% of which appear only once. Source: unstimulated CD8+ T cells sorted from spleen or lymph node cells, taken before intestinal transplant. These receptors were obtained from a human donor who received an intestinal transplant.

The chain carries TRBV5-6 and TRBJ1-4, with D tentatively TRBD1 (5 bases). Trimming removed 4 bases from V and 7 bases from J, with 14 bases in between. CDR1 is SGHDT, CDR2 YYEEEE, per germline. The CDR3 is 14 residues long. For the CDR3, the DNA is TGTGCCAGCAGCCGCAGGGTATTAGGTGAAAAACTGTTTTTT. Encoded protein: CASSRRVLGEKLFF.

This chain links TRBV6-1 with TRBJ1-2; D is unresolved. The CDR3 totals 13 residues. The germline CDR1 and CDR2 sequences are MNHNS and SASEGT. Trimming shortened V by 1 base and J by 8 bases, and 11 bases separated the two germline ends. The CDR3 sequence: CASSEVAGGGYTF. The DNA of the CDR3 is TGTGCCAGCAGTGAAGTCGCGGGAGGGGGCTACACCTTC.

On this clone itself: This sample includes further DNA sequences coding for the same CDR3. The genes are TRBV7-2 and TRBJ2-3, with 7 bases identical to TRBD2. The CDR3 loop spans 14 amino acids. The J segment lost 1 base and the V segment lost 3 bases, leaving 1 base of the junction unmatched. Germline V CDR1 and CDR2: SGHTA, FQGNSA. The CDR3 is CASSLLAGTDTQYF. The CDR3, as DNA: TGTGCCAGCAGCTTGCTAGCGGGCACAGATACGCAGTATTTT.

CDR3 DNA sequence: TGTGCCAGCAGCCTCTTGAGCACTGAAGCTTTCTTT. Its translation is CASSLLSTEAFF. The chain is built from TRBV5-4 and TRBJ1-1; D ambiguous. CDR1 is SGHNT, CDR2 YYREEE, per germline (reference sequence). This CDR3 contains 12 residues. V was shortened by 4 bases and J by 4 bases, with 8 bases between the two germline ends.

CDR3 coding DNA: TGTGCCAGCAGGCCCATGACCTCCGGGAGCGACGACTACACCTTC. It specifies CASRPMTSGSDDYTF. The J gene is TRBJ1-2, the V gene TRBV6-1; no definite D call. V lost 6 bases and J lost 10, with 24 bases in between. Per the germline V gene, CDR1 is MNHNS and CDR2 is SASEGT. The length of the CDR3 is 15 residues.

CDR3 coding DNA: TGTGCCAGCAGCTTAAGTGGACAGGTCAATCAGCCCCAGCATTTT. This codes for CASSLSGQVNQPQHF. This chain joins TRBV7-9 and TRBJ1-5; 7 bases are shared with TRBD1. CDR3 size: 15 residues. Germline CDR1 and CDR2: SEHNR and FQNEAQ (reference sequence). V shed 2 bases and J 3 bases; nucleotides not matched to a gene: 4.

The V call is TRBV30, the J call TRBJ2-1, with 8 bases fitting TRBD1. Losses at the gene ends were 1 base for V and 10 bases for J; bases not matched to a gene: 6. Germline assignment: CDR1 GTSNPN and CDR2 SVGIG (reference sequence). There are 13 residues in the CDR3. CDR3 amino acids: CAWSGQGALEQFF. CDR3 DNA: TGTGCCTGGAGTGGGCAGGGGGCTTTGGAGCAGTTCTTC.

The genes are TRBV10-3 and TRBJ1-1; 9 bases align to TRBD1. V shed 6 bases, J shed 4 bases, and the junction held 6 bases outside the gene matches. Germline assignment: CDR1 ENHRY and CDR2 SYGVKD. CDR3 length: 14 amino acids. As DNA, the CDR3 is TGTGCCATCAGCGCCGACAGGGGGGGCACTGAAGCTTTCTTT. This gives the protein CAISADRGGTEAFF.

This clone was detected only a few times. This chain uses TRBV2 with TRBJ1-4; no reliable D call. CDR3 length: 15 residues. Trimming cost V 8 bases and J 0 bases, with 13 bases left between them. Per germline, CDR1 SNHLY and CDR2 FYNNEI. CDR3 in DNA: TGTGCCAGCGGGGAGGTGCTCACAACTAATGAAAAACTGTTTTTT. Its protein is CASGEVLTTNEKLFF.

The V call is TRBV19, the J call TRBJ2-1; 7 bases align to TRBD1. The J segment lost 8 bases and the V segment lost 5 bases, leaving 6 bases of the junction unmatched. The CDR3 extends over 13 amino acids. CDR1 LNHDA and CDR2 SQIVND come from the germline V gene (reference sequence). The CDR3 bases are TGTGCCAGTAGTCGACAGGGAGCGGATGAGCAGTTCTTC. Encoded protein: CASSRQGADEQFF.

V gene TRBV19 combines with J gene TRBJ2-1; TRBD2 matches at 10 bases. After removal of 0 bases from V and 2 bases from J, the junction contained 1 base not matched to a gene. The CDR3 runs to 16 residues. CDR1 and CDR2 from the germline V gene are LNHDA and SQIVND (reference sequence). In nucleotides, the CDR3 is TGTGCCAGTAGTATAGATACTAGCGGGGCCTACAATGAGCAGTTCTTC. This gives the protein CASSIDTSGAYNEQFF.